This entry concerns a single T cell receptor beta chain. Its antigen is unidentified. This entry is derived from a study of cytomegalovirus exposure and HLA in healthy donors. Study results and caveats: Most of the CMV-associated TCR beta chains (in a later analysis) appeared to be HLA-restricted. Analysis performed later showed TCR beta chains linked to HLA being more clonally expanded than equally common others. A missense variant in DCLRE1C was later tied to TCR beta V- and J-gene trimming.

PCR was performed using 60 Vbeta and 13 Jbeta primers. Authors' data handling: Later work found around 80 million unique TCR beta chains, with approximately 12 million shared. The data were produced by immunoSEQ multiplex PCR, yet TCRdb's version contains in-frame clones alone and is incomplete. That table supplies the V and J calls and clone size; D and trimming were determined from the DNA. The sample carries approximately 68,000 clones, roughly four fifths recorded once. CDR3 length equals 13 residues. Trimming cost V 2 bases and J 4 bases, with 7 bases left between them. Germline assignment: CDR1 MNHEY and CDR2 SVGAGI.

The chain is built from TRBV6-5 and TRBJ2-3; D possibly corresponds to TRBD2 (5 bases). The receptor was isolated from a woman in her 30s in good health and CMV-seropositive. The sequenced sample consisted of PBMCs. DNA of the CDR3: TGTGCCAGCAGTTACGCGGGCCCAGATACGCAGTATTTT. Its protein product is CASSYAGPDTQYF.